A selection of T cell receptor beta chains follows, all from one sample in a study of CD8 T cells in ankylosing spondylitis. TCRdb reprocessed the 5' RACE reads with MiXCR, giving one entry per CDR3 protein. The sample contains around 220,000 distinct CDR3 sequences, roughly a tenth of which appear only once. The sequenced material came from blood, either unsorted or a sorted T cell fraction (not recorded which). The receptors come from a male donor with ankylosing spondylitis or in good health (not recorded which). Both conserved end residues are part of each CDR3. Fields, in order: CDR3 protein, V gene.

CASSLDEGRGYGYTF TRBV7-2
CASSLDPPTYNEQFF TRBV7-9
CASSPRLAGDLNTGELFF TRBV5-1
CASSVAAGPDTQYF TRBV9
CASSPLTSGVYEQYF TRBV4-2
CASSLKAAAPNTEAFF TRBV12-3/TRBV12-4
CASSYQGVEQYF TRBV6-2/TRBV6-3
CASSPRQGPDTEAFF TRBV3-1
CASSPVRGQPQHF TRBV18
CASSLAGGNTEAFF TRBV7-9
CASVPGQGATPYQPQHF TRBV6-1
CASSLSGTDGEQFF TRBV12-3/TRBV12-4
CASSLSFSSYNEQFF TRBV12-3/TRBV12-4
CASSSEAGYTDTQYF TRBV7-2
CASRGSHGELFF TRBV6-5
CASSEGLAGGRVEYF TRBV6-1
CASTRTAGNYGYTF TRBV12-3/TRBV12-4
CSAGENGELFF TRBV20-1
CASSTDASTDTQYF TRBV7-9
CATSRVGRAGNQPQHF TRBV15
CASSYASSGGITDTQYF TRBV7-2
CASRKGTATEAFF TRBV12-3/TRBV12-4
CASSYLGRNQPQHF TRBV6-2/TRBV6-3
CASSLDGQARAEAFF TRBV5-1
CASSSLSGGTDTQYF TRBV11-2
CASSVERGGVEQFF TRBV2
CASRRDGSYEQYF TRBV12-3/TRBV12-4